The T cell receptor beta chain under discussion was sequenced for a study of shared clonotypes between healthy human individuals. In the study overall: Donor ages ranged 18 to 49 years: a couple of women, a few men.

Deep was the level used in running the assay. In the original analysis: In the immunoSEQ data, sequences were junction-only and lacked quality scores, so filtering differed. Libraries were prepared by immunoSEQ multiplex PCR; TCRdb keeps only in-frame clonotypes and omits some of them. Clone size and V and J calls were adopted from that table, with D and trimming inferred from the DNA. The sample shows fewer than 550,000 clones, over 75% of them seen only once. Trimming pared 6 bases from V and 7 bases from J, leaving 15 bases between. Germline V lookup: CDR1 SEHNR, CDR2 FQNEAQ (reference sequence). The CDR3 consists of 14 residues.

Sample: PBMCs. V is TRBV7-9 and J is TRBJ1-4; D not resolved. The sequence derives from a woman in her thirties or forties in good health. Some clones in this sample may be carry-over from other donors' samples. CDR3 residues: CASSTPGVGEKLFF. CDR3 DNA: TGTGCCAGCAGTACACCCGGGGTCGGTGAAAAACTGTTTTTT.